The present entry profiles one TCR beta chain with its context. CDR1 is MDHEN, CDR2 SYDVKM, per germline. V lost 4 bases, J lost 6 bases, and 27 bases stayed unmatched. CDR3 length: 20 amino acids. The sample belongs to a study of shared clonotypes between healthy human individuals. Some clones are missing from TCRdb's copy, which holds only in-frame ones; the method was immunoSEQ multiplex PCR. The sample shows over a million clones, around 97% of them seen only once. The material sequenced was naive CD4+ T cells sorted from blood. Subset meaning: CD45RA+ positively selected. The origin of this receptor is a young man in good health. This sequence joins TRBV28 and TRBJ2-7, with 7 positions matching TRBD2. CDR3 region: CASSSARGGRLSGTFLEQYF. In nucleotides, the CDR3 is TGTGCCAGCAGTTCCGCCCGCGGCGGGAGACTTTCCGGTACCTTCCTCGAGCAGTACTTC.